A single sample is the source of the 16 T cell receptor beta chains below, sequenced in a study of shared clonotypes between healthy human individuals. Method: immunoSEQ multiplex PCR; TCRdb's copy keeps in-frame clones and lacks some. This table has over a million clones, around 78% appearing once. Sequenced sample: memory CD4+ T cells from PBMCs. Subset denoted: CD45RA-negative fraction. The receptors come from a man younger than 35 in good health. Some clones in this sample may be carry-over from other donors' samples.

This clone was recorded once. The chain carries TRBV13 and TRBJ2-1; 7 bases are a match to TRBD2. This CDR3 has 17 residues. With 5 bases clipped from V and 3 bases from J, the junction kept 13 bases outside the gene matches. CDR1 and CDR2 (germline): PRHDT, FYEKMQ (reference sequence). CDR3 sequence (DNA): TGTGCCAGCAGCCCGTCCTCTTTTCCGGGGGGCTACAATGAGCAGTTCTTC. Protein sequence: CASSPSSFPGGYNEQFF. The variable domain in full, with the rest retrieved from reference TRBV13 and TRBJ2-1, is AAGVIQSPRHLIKEKRETATLKCYPIPRHDTVYWYQQGPGQDPQFLISFYEKMQSDKGSIPDRFSAQQFSDYHSELNMSSLELGDSALYFCASSPSSFPGGYNEQFFGPGTRLTVL.

In the case of this clone: Within the sample, other DNA sequences also encode this same CDR3. The rearrangement links TRBV7-2 to TRBJ2-5; D possibly corresponds to TRBD2 (5 bases). The CDR3 consists of 12 residues. Trimming took off 5 bases at V and 5 bases at J, with 9 bases between the two ends. Germline-derived CDR1 and CDR2 are SGHTA and FQGNSA. The CDR3 here is CASSRPGETQYF. In nucleotides, the CDR3 is TGTGCCAGCAGCCGCCCGGGGGAGACCCAGTACTTC. The whole variable domain, remainder taken from reference TRBV7-2 and TRBJ2-5, is GAGVSQSPSNKVTEKGKDVELRCDPISGHTALYWYRQSLGQGLEFLIYFQGNSAPDKSGLPSDRFSAERTGGSVSTLTIQRTQQEDSAVYLCASSRPGETQYFGPGTRLLVL.

The gene calls are TRBV6-1 and TRBJ2-7, with TRBD1 as a possible D gene (6 bases). The CDR3 covers 17 residues. V gave up 2 bases and J gave up 3 bases, with 20 bases separating them. The germline CDR1 and CDR2 sequences are MNHNS and SASEGT. The CDR3 reads CASSEKWWGEGVYEQYF. The CDR3 DNA follows: TGTGCCAGCAGTGAAAAGTGGTGGGGCGAGGGGGTCTACGAGCAGTACTTC.

The J gene is TRBJ2-3, the V gene TRBV6-1; D uncertain. The germline V gene has CDR1 MNHNS and CDR2 SASEGT. The ends were cut back, 4 bases at V and 1 base at J, with 12 bases in the middle. The CDR3 sequence is 15 residues long. The CDR3 spells CASSGALPGTDTQYF. The DNA of the CDR3 is TGTGCCAGCAGTGGCGCGTTACCTGGCACAGATACGCAGTATTTT.

The chain recombines TRBV7-9 with TRBJ1-5; D is unclear. V was cut by 4 bases and J by 4 bases, with 8 bases left in between. The CDR3 sequence is 13 residues long. Per germline, CDR1 SEHNR and CDR2 FQNEAQ (reference sequence). CDR3 bases: TGTGCCAGCAGCTCAATAGGGAATCAGCCCCAGCATTTT. It specifies CASSSIGNQPQHF.

This clone has ten or more counts. The rearrangement links TRBV28 to TRBJ2-1; 14 positions match TRBD2. The CDR3 contains 15 residues. Germline V gene lookup returns CDR1 MDHEN and CDR2 SYDVKM. Trimming took 5 bases from V and 10 from J; bases not matched to a gene: 7. The CDR3 here is CASSRPGLAGDEQFF. The CDR3 region has the DNA TGTGCCAGCAGTAGACCGGGACTAGCGGGAGACGAGCAGTTCTTC.

This sequence joins TRBV11-2 and TRBJ1-3; D not resolved. V was trimmed by 1 base and J by 0 bases, leaving 10 bases between them. The CDR3 is 16 amino acids. From germline, CDR1 is SGHAT and CDR2 FQNNGV. The CDR3 DNA is TGTGCCAGCAGCTTAGGGGCCAGACTCTCTGGAAACACCATATATTTT. Its translation is CASSLGARLSGNTIYF.

The chain employs TRBV28 and TRBJ2-5; TRBD2 matches 10 bases. CDR1 and CDR2 (germline): MDHEN, SYDVKM. V dropped 5 bases and J dropped 4; count of bases not matched to a gene: 4. CDR3 length equals 14 residues. DNA for the CDR3: TGTGCCAGCAGTAGAGCGGGAGGGGCAGAGACCCAGTACTTC. As protein: CASSRAGGAETQYF.

This clone has ten or more counts. This chain uses TRBV7-8 with TRBJ1-2, with no clear D. This CDR3 spans 13 amino acids. Trimming took 1 base from V and 8 from J, leaving 11 bases between them. From germline, CDR1 is SGHVS and CDR2 FQNEAQ. CDR3: CASSLVVSQGYTF. The CDR3 DNA is TGTGCCAGCAGCTTAGTCGTTTCTCAGGGCTACACCTTC.

The V and J genes are TRBV27 and TRBJ1-3; D is perhaps TRBD1 (5 bases). The CDR3 contains 14 residues. CDR1 and CDR2 (germline): MNHEY, SMNVEV (reference sequence). The V and J ends lost 4 bases and 4 bases respectively, with 11 bases between them. The CDR3 DNA reads as TGTGCCAGCAGTTCTTCCCGGGACGGAAACACCATATATTTT. Translating gives CASSSSRDGNTIYF.

This clone was recorded a few times. The chain links TRBV7-3 to TRBJ2-1; no definite D call. CDR3 size: 17 residues. V dropped 2 bases and J dropped 5 bases, with 19 bases sitting between them. Per the germline V gene, CDR1 is SGHTA and CDR2 is FQGTGA. CDR3 DNA sequence: TGTGCCAGCAGCTTAGGTCGCTGGGGTAGCACCAACAATGAGCAGTTCTTC. Amino acid sequence: CASSLGRWGSTNNEQFF.

This clone was picked up one time. The V gene is TRBV2, the J gene TRBJ2-4; 11 bases match TRBD1. The trim removed 6 bases at V and 7 bases at J, leaving 11 bases unmatched. This CDR3 contains 16 residues. The germline CDR1 and CDR2 sequences are SNHLY and FYNNEI. This CDR3 reads CASRKDRGRDSNIQYF. DNA of the CDR3: TGTGCCAGCAGGAAGGACAGGGGGCGAGATTCGAACATTCAGTACTTC. The variable domain in full, completed from reference TRBV2 and TRBJ2-4, reads EPEVTQTPSHQVTQMGQEVILRCVPISNHLYFYWYRQILGQKVEFLVSFYNNEISEKSEIFDDQFSVERPDGSNFTLKIRSTKLEDSAMYFCASRKDRGRDSNIQYFGAGTRLSVL.

The chain recombines TRBV28 with TRBJ2-3; the D gene is possibly TRBD1 (6 bases). Germline assignment: CDR1 MDHEN and CDR2 SYDVKM. The CDR3 totals 16 residues. The V end lost 2 bases, the J end lost 1 base, and 13 bases lay between the germline ends. In nucleotides, the CDR3 is TGTGCCAGCAGTTTAGCCCGCAGGGGCGGCACAGATACGCAGTATTTT. Its translation is CASSLARRGGTDTQYF.

This clone was observed a handful of times. V gene TRBV18 combines with J gene TRBJ1-3; possible D gene TRBD1, 6 bases. The length of the CDR3 is 12 residues. V lost 6 bases, J lost 8 bases, and 11 bases lay in between. The germline V gene has CDR1 KGHSH and CDR2 LQKENI. The CDR3 nucleotides read TGTGCCAGCTCCCTGGAGGGGGACACCATATATTTT. Its protein product is CASSLEGDTIYF. Full variable domain (remainder filled in from reference TRBV18 and TRBJ1-3): NAGVMQNPRHLVRRRGQEARLRCSPMKGHSHVYWYRQLPEEGLKFMVYLQKENIIDESGMPKERFSAEFPKEGPSILRIQQVVRGDSAAYFCASSLEGDTIYFGEGSWLTVV.

The chain couples TRBV9 to TRBJ2-1, with D perhaps TRBD1 (6 bases). CDR1 and CDR2 (germline): SGDLS, YYNGEE. This CDR3 has 16 residues. With 4 bases removed from V and 7 bases from J, the gap between germline ends came to 21 bases. The CDR3 coding sequence is TGTGCCAGCAGCCGGGCTGGGACATTTGGGTGGAATGAGCAGTTCTTC. Protein: CASSRAGTFGWNEQFF.

The CDR3: CASSVGTGERGYTF. Written as DNA, the CDR3 is TGTGCCAGCAGTGTAGGGACAGGGGAGCGCGGCTACACCTTC. This rearrangement joins TRBV6-1 to TRBJ1-2, with 10 positions matching TRBD1. This CDR3 comprises 14 residues. Germline V gene sequence: CDR1 MNHNS, CDR2 SASEGT. V lost 4 bases, J lost 8 bases, and 7 bases stayed unmatched.